Presented here are 27 T cell receptor beta chains from one specimen sequenced in a study of control samples from healthy donors and cancer patients. Libraries were prepared by immunoSEQ multiplex PCR; TCRdb keeps only in-frame clonotypes and omits some of them. The sample contains around 100,000 clones, about 90% of which appear only once. The specimen sequenced was blood. The receptors here all came from a man aged 25-45 years in good health.

The V call is TRBV29-1, the J call TRBJ2-7, with 10 bases identical to TRBD1. J gave up 4 bases and V 6 bases, and 3 bases lay outside the gene matches. Germline V lookup: CDR1 SQVTM, CDR2 ANQGSEA. The CDR3 runs 12 residues. CDR3 residues: CSVGTGAYEQYF. CDR3 in DNA: TGCAGCGTCGGGACAGGGGCGTACGAGCAGTACTTC.

The V gene is TRBV18, the J gene TRBJ2-7; 11 bases agree with TRBD2. The length of the CDR3 is 14 residues. V was pared by 3 bases and J by 6 bases, with 4 bases of the junction left unmatched. Germline-derived CDR1 and CDR2 are KGHSH and LQKENI. In DNA form, the CDR3 reads TGTGCCAGCTCACCTAGCGGGAGGGCCGCCGAGCAGTACTTC. Translation gives CASSPSGRAAEQYF.

The chain is built from TRBV4-2 and TRBJ2-1, with TRBD1 matching over 10 bases. The ends lost 2 bases at V and 0 bases at J; junction bases unmatched: 10. The CDR3 contains 19 residues. CDR1 and CDR2 (germline): LGHNA, YNFKEQ. The chain's CDR3 is CASSQRGTGALSSYNEQFF. In DNA form, the CDR3 reads TGTGCCAGCAGCCAACGAGGGACAGGGGCCTTATCCTCCTACAATGAGCAGTTCTTC.

The chain combines TRBV6-2 or TRBV6-3 with TRBJ2-5, with D possibly TRBD2 on 7 matching bases. V was pared by 6 bases and J by 1 base, with 15 bases between. CDR3 length equals 15 residues. The germline gives CDR1 MNHEY, CDR2 SVGEGT. This CDR3 reads CASSPVGGLQETQYF. In DNA form, the CDR3 reads TGTGCCAGCAGCCCCGTGGGGGGGCTCCAAGAGACCCAGTACTTC.

This rearrangement joins TRBV6-2 or TRBV6-3 to TRBJ2-2; D perhaps matches TRBD1 (6 bases). V was clipped by 6 bases and J by 0 bases, with 14 bases between them. This CDR3 is 16 amino acids long. The germline V gene encodes CDR1 MNHEY and CDR2 SVGEGT. The CDR3 DNA sequence: TGTGCCAGCAGCAGCCACACAGGGTCGAACACCGGGGAGCTGTTTTTT. As protein: CASSSHTGSNTGELFF.

V usage is TRBV2 and J usage is TRBJ1-2; D unclear. This CDR3 region has 12 residues. V was trimmed by 8 bases and J by 4 bases, leaving 11 bases between them. Germline V lookup: CDR1 SNHLY, CDR2 FYNNEI. CDR3 protein: CASGRDLYGYTF. CDR3 nucleotides: TGTGCCAGCGGGAGAGACCTCTATGGCTACACCTTC.

The J gene is TRBJ2-7, the V gene TRBV3-1 (or the pseudogene TRBV3-2); D is tentatively TRBD1 or TRBD2 (5 bases each). CDR1 and CDR2 (germline): LGHDT, YNNKEL (reference sequence). The CDR3 consists of 17 residues. Trimming pared 0 bases from V and 3 bases from J, leaving 18 bases between. CDR3 loop: CASSQDGFGTDLYEQYF. CDR3 bases: TGTGCCAGCAGCCAAGACGGCTTCGGGACGGATCTCTACGAGCAGTACTTC.

The gene calls are TRBV6-5 and TRBJ1-1; unclear D gene. Germline assignment: CDR1 MNHEY and CDR2 SVGAGI. CDR3 length equals 14 residues. Trimming removed 8 bases from V and 1 base from J, with 14 bases in between. DNA of the CDR3: TGTGCCAGCGGATCCGGGCCTACGAACACTGAAGCTTTCTTT. It yields the protein CASGSGPTNTEAFF.

The rearrangement uses TRBV5-1 and TRBJ1-1, with 9 bases identical to TRBD1. The germline V gene has CDR1 SGHRS and CDR2 YFSETQ. The CDR3 loop spans 17 amino acids. Trimming at V came to 3 bases and at J to 1 base, leaving 10 bases not matched to a gene. The CDR3 is CASSYGDRGGRNTEAFF. The DNA for the CDR3 is TGCGCCAGCAGCTACGGCGACAGGGGGGGAAGGAACACTGAAGCTTTCTTT.

As to this clone: A much larger clone differs by one base, so this may be a read error. This chain links TRBV7-9 with TRBJ1-5; D unclear. The CDR3 totals 13 residues. Germline V CDR1 and CDR2: SEHNR, FQNEAQ (reference sequence). The ends were cut back, 2 bases at V and 0 bases at J, with 2 bases in the middle. The CDR3 DNA reads TGTGCCAGCAGCTTAAATAGCAATCAGCCCCAGCATTTT. Translating gives CASSLNSNQPQHF.

The gene calls are TRBV7-9 and TRBJ2-1, with 7 positions matching TRBD2. V gave up 3 bases and J gave up 4 bases; unmatched junction bases: 3. The CDR3 has 14 residues. Germline V gives CDR1 SEHNR, CDR2 FQNEAQ (reference sequence). CDR3 nucleotide sequence: TGTGCCAGCAGCTTCAGCGGGACTTACAATGAGCAGTTCTTC. The encoded protein is CASSFSGTYNEQFF. Full variable domain (rest looked up from reference TRBV7-9 and TRBJ2-1): DTGVSQNPRHKITKRGQNVTFRCDPISEHNRLYWYRQTLGQGPEFLTYFQNEAQLEKSRLLSDRFSAERPKGSFSTLEIQRTEQGDSAMYLCASSFSGTYNEQFFGPGTRLTVL.

In DNA, the CDR3 is TGTGCCAGCAGTGCTGGAACGGGAGGGTTTTTCACAGATACGCAGTATTTT. Its translation: CASSAGTGGFFTDTQYF. This sequence joins TRBV6-1 and TRBJ2-3; 8 positions agree with TRBD2. J gave up 2 bases and V 4 bases, and 11 bases lay outside the gene matches. The CDR3 is made up of 17 amino acids. Germline V CDR1 and CDR2: MNHNS, SASEGT.

The chain uses TRBV5-5 and TRBJ1-5; the match to TRBD1 covers 10 bases. Germline CDR1 is SGHKS and CDR2 is YYEKEE (reference sequence). J was trimmed by 3 bases and V by 1 base; bases with no gene match: 7. The CDR3 spans 17 residues. In DNA form, the CDR3 reads TGTGCCAGCAGCTTGAGAGCCGGGACAGGGGCCAATCAGCCCCAGCATTTT. As protein: CASSLRAGTGANQPQHF.

This chain links TRBV7-9 with TRBJ2-1; D unclear. The CDR3 runs 13 residues. Germline assignment: CDR1 SEHNR and CDR2 FQNEAQ (reference sequence). V was cut by 7 bases and J by 11 bases, with 18 bases left in between. The CDR3 reads CASIARFTMKQFF. The CDR3 region has the DNA TGTGCCAGCATCGCGAGGTTTACAATGAAGCAGTTCTTC.

The gene calls are TRBV10-3 and TRBJ1-4, with a possible D match to TRBD1 (6 bases). The CDR3 contains 13 residues. CDR1 ENHRY and CDR2 SYGVKD come from the germline V gene. Trimming shortened V by 3 bases and J by 7 bases, and 9 bases separated the two germline ends. CDR3 bases: TGTGCCATCAGTGAAGGGGGGGCTGAAAAACTGTTTTTT. This translates into CAISEGGAEKLFF.

The chain couples TRBV19 to TRBJ2-3; tentatively, D is TRBD1 (5 bases). Germline assignment: CDR1 LNHDA and CDR2 SQIVND (reference sequence). CDR3 length: 14 residues. Trimming pared 5 bases from V and 5 bases from J, leaving 14 bases between. The CDR3 here is CASSSGMLRDTQYF. CDR3 DNA sequence: TGTGCCAGTAGTTCAGGGATGCTTAGAGATACGCAGTATTTT.

This chain links TRBV7-9 with TRBJ1-4; D not resolved. Germline CDR1 is SEHNR and CDR2 is FQNEAQ (reference sequence). Deletions cut 5 bases from V and 3 bases from J, with 16 bases between. The CDR3 is made up of 16 amino acids. CDR3 residues: CASSTSPGRPNEKLFF. CDR3 coding DNA: TGTGCCAGCAGCACCAGCCCAGGACGGCCTAATGAAAAACTGTTTTTT. Full variable domain (outside the CDR3, taken from reference TRBV7-9 and TRBJ1-4): DTGVSQNPRHKITKRGQNVTFRCDPISEHNRLYWYRQTLGQGPEFLTYFQNEAQLEKSRLLSDRFSAERPKGSFSTLEIQRTEQGDSAMYLCASSTSPGRPNEKLFFGSGTQLSVL.

As DNA, the CDR3 is TGTGCCTGGAGTGTACATGGAACTGAAAAACTGTTTTTT. Protein sequence: CAWSVHGTEKLFF. V gene TRBV30 combines with J gene TRBJ1-4; no reliable D call. The CDR3 has 13 residues. V dropped 0 bases and J dropped 7 bases, with 9 bases sitting between them. Germline CDR1 and CDR2: GTSNPN and SVGIG (reference sequence).

On this clone: A junction end diverges from the germline sequence, so it may reflect a read error. The chain is built from TRBV25-1 and TRBJ2-7, with 9 bases that match TRBD1. CDR1 and CDR2 from the germline V gene are MGHDK and SYGVNS. The CDR3 sequence is 14 residues long. CDR3 amino acids: CAGSAWTGAYEQYF. The CDR3, as DNA: TGTGCCGGCAGTGCCTGGACAGGGGCCTACGAGCAGTACTTC.

The chain combines TRBV4-1 with TRBJ2-3, with TRBD2 matching over 8 bases. Germline V lookup: CDR1 MGHRA, CDR2 YSYEKL. V lost 1 base to trimming and J lost 5 bases; unmatched junction nucleotides: 5. The CDR3 covers 15 residues. The CDR3 here is CASSQAGGPGDTQYF. The CDR3 DNA sequence: TGCGCCAGCAGCCAAGCGGGAGGGCCGGGAGATACGCAGTATTTT.

The chain links TRBV27 to TRBJ1-2; maybe TRBD1 (5 bases). The CDR3 is 15 amino acids. The germline CDR1 and CDR2 sequences are MNHEY and SMNVEV (reference sequence). V lost 0 bases and J lost 7, with 15 bases in between. The CDR3 spells CASSLSRGQGGGYTF. The DNA of the CDR3 is TGTGCCAGCAGTTTATCGAGAGGGCAGGGCGGTGGCTACACCTTC.

The J gene is TRBJ1-2, the V gene TRBV9; 7 bases are a match to TRBD1. The CDR3 loop spans 15 amino acids. V gave up 1 base and J gave up 2 bases; unmatched junction bases: 5. Per germline, CDR1 SGDLS and CDR2 YYNGEE. Here the CDR3 reads CASSVFEQGNYGYTF. The CDR3 nucleotides are TGTGCCAGCAGCGTATTCGAACAGGGGAACTATGGCTACACCTTC.

This chain joins TRBV24-1 and TRBJ2-2; D gene unclear. Germline CDR1 and CDR2: KGHDR and SFDVKD. The CDR3 runs to 14 residues. V gave up 3 bases and J gave up 4 bases, with 8 bases separating them. The CDR3 nucleotides are TGTGCCACCAGTGATCTGACCCTCACCGGGGAGCTGTTTTTT. This translates into CATSDLTLTGELFF.

This clone was counted only a few times. This chain uses TRBV28 with TRBJ1-5; no clear D gene. Trimming removed 2 bases at V and 0 bases at J, with 8 bases between. Germline V gives CDR1 MDHEN, CDR2 SYDVKM. The CDR3 loop spans 15 amino acids. This CDR3 reads CASSLPINSNQPQHF. DNA for the CDR3: TGTGCCAGCAGTTTACCTATAAATAGCAATCAGCCCCAGCATTTT.

The chain has TRBV18 and TRBJ2-2; D gene ambiguous. V lost 4 bases and J 7 bases, leaving 13 bases between the germline ends. Germline CDR1 is KGHSH and CDR2 is LQKENI. This CDR3 contains 14 residues. The CDR3 sequence: CASSQSPFGGELFF. The CDR3 DNA sequence: TGTGCCAGCTCACAGTCCCCCTTCGGCGGGGAGCTGTTTTTT. The variable domain in full, with the rest retrieved from reference TRBV18 and TRBJ2-2, is NAGVMQNPRHLVRRRGQEARLRCSPMKGHSHVYWYRQLPEEGLKFMVYLQKENIIDESGMPKERFSAEFPKEGPSILRIQQVVRGDSAAYFCASSQSPFGGELFFGEGSRLTVL.

V is TRBV11-2 and J is TRBJ1-2, with D maybe TRBD1 (5 bases). The CDR3 extends over 12 amino acids. The germline gives CDR1 SGHAT, CDR2 FQNNGV. Trimming took off 5 bases at V and 7 bases at J, with 11 bases between the two ends. CDR3 DNA: TGTGCCAGCAGCCCCTGGGACGGTGGCTACACCTTC. Translating gives CASSPWDGGYTF.

V is TRBV18 and J is TRBJ2-1; D uncertain. Trimming stripped 8 bases from V and 1 base from J, with 12 bases between. Germline CDR1 reads KGHSH; CDR2 reads LQKENI. CDR3 size: 14 residues. This chain's CDR3 is CASVEWRSYNEQFF. The CDR3 DNA reads as TGTGCCAGCGTGGAATGGCGGTCCTACAATGAGCAGTTCTTC.